These 30 T cell receptor beta chains originate from one sample sequenced in a study of high-grade serous ovarian cancer treatment subgroups. Tumor samples were obtained before definitive surgery or chemotherapy. Libraries were prepared by immunoSEQ multiplex PCR; TCRdb keeps only in-frame clonotypes and omits some of them. Of approximately 6,200 clones listed, approximately 70% are singletons. The sample was tumor tissue. The receptors were sampled from a human donor with high-grade serous ovarian cancer.

The chain links TRBV5-1 to TRBJ2-1; 7 nucleotides agree with TRBD1. CDR1 and CDR2 from the germline V gene are SGHRS and YFSETQ. This CDR3 comprises 15 residues. V trimming: 4 bases; J trimming: 4 bases; junction bases outside the gene matches: 8. The CDR3 region has the DNA TGCGCCAGCAGCCCTGAGACAGGGACGTACAATGAGCAGTTCTTC. Its translation: CASSPETGTYNEQFF.

V usage is TRBV19 and J usage is TRBJ1-1; 9 nucleotides align to TRBD1. CDR3 length: 13 residues. The V gene's germline CDR1 is LNHDA and CDR2 SQIVND (reference sequence). V trimming: 6 bases; J trimming: 8 bases; junction bases outside the gene matches: 7. In nucleotides, the CDR3 is TGTGCCAGTAGATTCGGACAGGGGCGAGAAGCTTTCTTT. Protein: CASRFGQGREAFF.

CDR3 region: CASSLSENTEAFF. The CDR3 nucleotides are TGTGCCAGCTCACTTTCCGAGAACACTGAAGCTTTCTTT. The chain recombines TRBV18 with TRBJ1-1; no definite D call. This CDR3 has 13 amino acids. The germline V gene has CDR1 KGHSH and CDR2 LQKENI. Trimming cost V 4 bases and J 1 base, with 7 bases left between them.

The chain links TRBV14 to TRBJ2-7; D gene unclear. The ends were cut back, 2 bases at V and 10 bases at J, with 15 bases in the middle. The germline gives CDR1 SGHDN, CDR2 FVKESK. This CDR3 comprises 13 residues. Written as DNA, the CDR3 is TGTGCCAGCAGCCAATTTGCGGTGGGATACCAGTACTTC. This encodes CASSQFAVGYQYF.

The gene calls are TRBV5-1 and TRBJ2-1; 9 positions match TRBD2. Trimming cost V 4 bases and J 1 base; bases outside gene matches: 9. The CDR3 extends over 17 amino acids. The germline V gene encodes CDR1 SGHRS and CDR2 YFSETQ. The CDR3 DNA is TGCGCCAGCAGCGCCGCTATTACTAGCGGGTCCTACAATGAGCAGTTCTTC. It yields the protein CASSAAITSGSYNEQFF.

This chain joins TRBV4-3 and TRBJ1-2; maybe TRBD1 (6 bases). V lost 0 bases and J 6 bases, leaving 20 bases between the germline ends. Germline CDR1 is LGHNA and CDR2 is YSLEER. The CDR3 covers 17 residues. For the CDR3, the DNA is TGCGCCAGCAGCCAAGACTGGGGGCGCGGAGTAAGGGATGGCTACACCTTC. This translates into CASSQDWGRGVRDGYTF.

The chain has TRBV20-1 and TRBJ1-1, with D perhaps matching TRBD1 (5 bases). Germline CDR1 reads DFQATT; CDR2 reads SNEGSKA (reference sequence). There are 10 residues in the CDR3. Trimming removed 1 base at V and 14 bases at J, with 11 bases between. The CDR3 nucleotides are TGCAGTGCTAGAGTGCAGGGTTTCTTCTTT. Its translation: CSARVQGFFF.

A few counts support this clone. The chain employs TRBV18 and TRBJ2-3, with D possibly matching TRBD1 (5 bases). V was trimmed by 1 base and J by 1 base, leaving 9 bases between them. Germline CDR1 is KGHSH and CDR2 is LQKENI. The CDR3 contains 15 residues. The CDR3 region has the DNA TGTGCCAGCTCACCACTCCAGGGCCGCACAGATACGCAGTATTTT. Its protein is CASSPLQGRTDTQYF.

The V gene is TRBV6-1, the J gene TRBJ2-7, with TRBD1 matching 7 bases. The V gene end was trimmed by 6 bases and the J gene end by 3 bases; junction bases not matched to a gene: 5. Germline loops: CDR1 MNHNS, CDR2 SASEGT. There are 13 residues in the CDR3. The CDR3 nucleotides read TGTGCCAGCAGGGTGAGACAGGGCTACGAGCAGTACTTC. This gives the protein CASRVRQGYEQYF.

This clone appeared once. The V call is TRBV7-2, the J call TRBJ2-2; weak D call: TRBD1 (6 bases). This CDR3 contains 13 residues. Germline V gene sequence: CDR1 SGHTA, CDR2 FQGNSA. Trimming left V 6 bases short and J 6 bases short, with 11 bases between. The CDR3 is CASRGALSGELFF. CDR3 DNA sequence: TGTGCCAGCAGGGGGGCCCTCTCCGGGGAGCTGTTTTTT.

The chain has TRBV7-3 and TRBJ1-5, with D unresolved. The ends were cut back, 2 bases at V and 3 bases at J, with 11 bases in the middle. The CDR3 extends over 15 amino acids. Germline CDR1 SGHTA, CDR2 FQGTGA. CDR3 residues: CASSLEAAANQPQHF. CDR3 DNA sequence: TGTGCCAGCAGCTTAGAGGCAGCCGCCAATCAGCCCCAGCATTTT.

The V gene is TRBV19, the J gene TRBJ1-5; no reliable D call. Trimming removed 10 bases at V and 0 bases at J, with 19 bases between. The V gene's germline CDR1 is LNHDA and CDR2 SQIVND (reference sequence). This CDR3 spans 16 amino acids. In DNA, the CDR3 is TGTGCCACCTCCCAAGGGTGGCTAAATAGCAATCAGCCCCAGCATTTT. Amino acids: CATSQGWLNSNQPQHF.

This chain connects TRBV10-3 to TRBJ1-1, with 8 bases identical to TRBD1. Trimming cost V 6 bases and J 3 bases; bases outside gene matches: 6. This CDR3 region has 14 residues. Germline CDR1 ENHRY, CDR2 SYGVKD. DNA for the CDR3: TGTGCCATCAGCCGGACAGGGAAGGACACTGAAGCTTTCTTT. Protein product: CAISRTGKDTEAFF.

V and J are TRBV15 and TRBJ2-4; the D is unclear. The CDR3 sequence is 14 residues long. The germline V and J ends were trimmed by 1 base and 5 bases, with 9 bases remaining between them. Germline lookup yields CDR1 LNHNV and CDR2 YYDKDF (reference sequence). In DNA, the CDR3 is TGTGCCACCAGCAGAGGAGAGACACAAAACATTCAGTACTTC. This encodes CATSRGETQNIQYF. Complete variable domain (other parts from reference TRBV15 and TRBJ2-4): DAMVIQNPRYQVTQFGKPVTLSCSQTLNHNVMYWYQQKSSQAPKLLFHYYDKDFNNEADTPDNFQSRRPNTSFCFLDIRSPGLGDTAMYLCATSRGETQNIQYFGAGTRLSVL.

The chain uses TRBV6-6 and TRBJ1-4; D is possibly TRBD1 (5 bases). V lost 2 bases and J lost 3, with 10 bases in between. The CDR3 runs 15 residues. Germline-derived CDR1 and CDR2 are MNHNY and SVGAGI (reference sequence). CDR3 nucleotides: TGTGCCAGCAGTTACAACTCGGGGGCTAATGAAAAACTGTTTTTT. Translated, it gives CASSYNSGANEKLFF.

The chain joins TRBV29-1 to TRBJ1-2; 7 bases agree with TRBD1. CDR1 and CDR2 (germline): SQVTM, ANQGSEA. There are 15 residues in the CDR3. V lost 0 bases and J lost 6; bases outside the gene matches: 10. As DNA, the CDR3 is TGCAGCGTTGAAGAACACGAGGGGACAGCCGATGGCTACACCTTC. Amino acid sequence: CSVEEHEGTADGYTF. Combining the CDR3 with reference TRBV29-1 and TRBJ1-2 gives the whole variable domain SAVISQKPSRDICQRGTSLTIQCQVDSQVTMMFWYRQQPGQSLTLIATANQGSEATYESGFVIDKFPISRPNLTFSTLTVSNMSPEDSSIYLCSVEEHEGTADGYTFGSGTRLTVV.

This chain links TRBV19 with TRBJ2-3; D is uncertain. This CDR3 region has 17 residues. Trimming stripped 5 bases from V and 0 bases from J, with 18 bases between. CDR1 and CDR2 (germline): LNHDA, SQIVND (reference sequence). The CDR3 nucleotides are TGTGCCAGTAGTGCCGGGTGGACGGTCTTTAGCACAGATACGCAGTATTTT. It is translated as CASSAGWTVFSTDTQYF.

The rearrangement joins TRBV6-5 to TRBJ1-1; D is unresolved. The germline V gene encodes CDR1 MNHEY and CDR2 SVGAGI. The CDR3 loop spans 12 amino acids. The V end was cut by 7 bases, the J end by 0 bases, with 6 bases between. DNA for the CDR3: TGTGCCAGCAAATGGATGAACACTGAAGCTTTCTTT. It codes for CASKWMNTEAFF.

The rearrangement uses TRBV19 and TRBJ2-7; possible D gene TRBD2, 6 bases. The germline V and J ends were trimmed by 5 bases and 7 bases, with 18 bases remaining between them. Germline loops: CDR1 LNHDA, CDR2 SQIVND (reference sequence). CDR3 length: 14 amino acids. The CDR3 region is CASSVPSLGGEQYF. The CDR3 bases are TGTGCCAGTAGTGTACCCTCGCTGGGGGGAGAGCAGTACTTC. Full variable domain (outside the CDR3, taken from reference TRBV19 and TRBJ2-7): DGGITQSPKYLFRKEGQNVTLSCEQNLNHDAMYWYRQDPGQGLRLIYYSQIVNDFQKGDIAEGYSVSREKKESFPLTVTSAQKNPTAFYLCASSVPSLGGEQYFGPGTRLTVT.

V gene TRBV6-6 combines with J gene TRBJ1-1; a weak D match, TRBD1 (5 bases). The CDR3 is 11 residues long. V was clipped by 8 bases and J by 8 bases, with 12 bases between them. Germline CDR1 is MNHNY and CDR2 is SVGAGI (reference sequence). CDR3 amino acids: CASGTRAEAFF. In DNA, the CDR3 is TGTGCCAGCGGGACCAGAGCCGAAGCTTTCTTT.

The chain has TRBV11-1 and TRBJ2-5; 10 bases align to TRBD1. Germline CDR1 is SGHAT and CDR2 is FQDESV (reference sequence). The CDR3 extends over 17 amino acids. V gave up 5 bases and J gave up 0 bases; unmatched junction bases: 9. The CDR3: CASSRGQGFDYQETQYF. DNA for the CDR3: TGTGCCAGCAGCAGGGGACAGGGGTTCGATTACCAAGAGACCCAGTACTTC.

This clone showed up just once. V is TRBV6-5 and J is TRBJ1-1; 9 nucleotides line up with TRBD1. The CDR3 sequence is 16 residues long. The germline V gene has CDR1 MNHEY and CDR2 SVGAGI. The ends lost 4 bases at V and 2 bases at J; junction bases unmatched: 8. The CDR3 DNA is TGTGCCAGCAGTTCAGGGACAGGGACGGTTAACACTGAAGCTTTCTTT. This codes for CASSSGTGTVNTEAFF.

A few counts support this clone. This chain links TRBV18 with TRBJ1-5; 9 bases are a match to TRBD1. There are 18 residues in the CDR3. Germline V CDR1 and CDR2: KGHSH, LQKENI. The ends lost 4 bases at V and 2 bases at J; junction bases unmatched: 12. The CDR3 reads CASSQAPGQGIGNQPQHF. The CDR3 DNA follows: TGTGCCAGCTCACAAGCCCCGGGACAGGGAATAGGCAATCAGCCCCAGCATTTT.

The gene calls are TRBV6-7 and TRBJ1-1, with a weak D call TRBD1 (5 bases). TRBV6-7 counts as an open reading frame of uncertain function. The CDR3 runs 13 residues. Trimming cost V 6 bases and J 4 bases, with 12 bases left between them. The CDR3 nucleotides read TGTGCCAGCAGACATCAGGGCGCCACTGAAGCTTTCTTT. Translation: CASRHQGATEAFF.

This chain uses TRBV5-5 with TRBJ2-2; 8 bases agree with TRBD1. The V and J ends lost 0 bases and 1 base, in that order; junction bases with no gene match: 2. This CDR3 spans 16 amino acids. Germline V gene lookup returns CDR1 SGHKS and CDR2 YYEKEE (reference sequence). CDR3 in DNA: TGTGCCAGCAGCTTGGGGGGGACAGGGAACACCGGGGAGCTGTTTTTT. This gives the protein CASSLGGTGNTGELFF.

J is TRBJ1-2 and V is TRBV6-6, with D possibly TRBD1 on 5 matching bases. The germline V gene encodes CDR1 MNHNY and CDR2 SVGAGI (reference sequence). V shed 5 bases and J shed 5 bases, with 12 bases lying between them. CDR3 length: 13 residues. For the CDR3, the DNA is TGTGCCAGCAGTGGCGGGACTTCGTATGGCTACACCTTC. Translating it yields CASSGGTSYGYTF.

The rearrangement joins TRBV5-4 to TRBJ2-1; D unclear. Germline V gene lookup returns CDR1 SGHNT and CDR2 YYREEE (reference sequence). The CDR3 contains 14 residues. Trimming removed 0 bases from V and 7 bases from J, with 11 bases in between. CDR3 residues: CASSLVVNRNEQFF. The CDR3 DNA is TGTGCCAGCAGCTTGGTGGTCAACCGGAATGAGCAGTTCTTC.

This clone appeared a few times. The J gene is TRBJ2-3, the V gene TRBV5-1; TRBD1 aligns across 7 bases. V shed 4 bases and J 1 base; nucleotides not matched to a gene: 6. The CDR3 has 15 amino acids. Germline V CDR1 and CDR2: SGHRS, YFSETQ. The CDR3 here is CASSGLTGGTDTQYF. For the CDR3, the DNA is TGCGCCAGCAGCGGATTAACAGGGGGCACAGATACGCAGTATTTT.

The rearrangement links TRBV5-1 to TRBJ1-4; D call uncertain. From germline, CDR1 is SGHRS and CDR2 YFSETQ. The CDR3 loop spans 16 amino acids. The germline V and J ends were trimmed by 2 bases and 0 bases, with 11 bases remaining between them. CDR3 nucleotides: TGCGCCAGCAGCTTCGGGCCTATTGCAACTAATGAAAAACTGTTTTTT. Its protein product is CASSFGPIATNEKLFF.

The chain is built from TRBV18 and TRBJ2-5; 7 bases are shared with TRBD1. This CDR3 is built from 16 residues. After removal of 3 bases from V and 1 base from J, the junction contained 8 bases not matched to a gene. The germline V gene has CDR1 KGHSH and CDR2 LQKENI. CDR3 in amino acids: CASSPSGGRIQETQYF. The CDR3 nucleotides are TGTGCCAGCTCACCTTCAGGGGGTCGGATCCAAGAGACCCAGTACTTC.